This entry lists 10 T cell receptor beta chains sequenced from one sample in a study of PD-1 blockade in classical Hodgkin lymphoma. The time point is: newly diagnosed, previously untreated cHL patient sample. Using immunoSEQ multiplex PCR, the repertoire was profiled, and TCRdb retains in-frame clones only, with some absent. The table shows some 27,000 clones, with about 89% occurring only once. What was sequenced was peripheral blood mononuclear cells (PBMCs). These receptors all come from a human donor with classical Hodgkin lymphoma.

This clone appeared a few times. The V call is TRBV5-4, the J call TRBJ2-1; 7 bases match TRBD2. CDR3 size: 16 residues. CDR1 SGHNT and CDR2 YYREEE come from the germline V gene (reference sequence). J lost 6 bases, V lost 3 bases, and 12 bases had no gene match. The CDR3 spells CASSSGGGGLANEQFF. The CDR3 coding sequence is TGTGCCAGCAGCTCTGGGGGGGGAGGGCTGGCCAATGAGCAGTTCTTC.

CDR3 nucleotide sequence: TGTGCCAGCAGTGAACAGGACAGGGGGAATTTCGGCACTGAAGCTTTCTTT. Residues: CASSEQDRGNFGTEAFF. The chain uses TRBV6-1 and TRBJ1-1, with 10 bases lining up with TRBD1. The V and J ends lost 2 bases and 4 bases, in that order; junction bases with no gene match: 10. The germline V gene encodes CDR1 MNHNS and CDR2 SASEGT. CDR3 length: 17 residues.

The rearrangement uses TRBV19 and TRBJ2-1, with 15 positions matching TRBD2. Losses at the gene ends were 5 bases for V and 6 bases for J; bases not matched to a gene: 11. Germline values: CDR1 LNHDA, CDR2 SQIVND (reference sequence). The CDR3 totals 18 residues. The CDR3 spells CASSQGLAGGGPGNEQFF. In DNA, the CDR3 is TGTGCCAGTAGTCAGGGACTAGCGGGAGGAGGGCCGGGCAATGAGCAGTTCTTC.

This chain's CDR3 is CASSLALAGGQETQYF. The CDR3 nucleotides read TGTGCCAGCAGTTTAGCGTTAGCGGGGGGGCAAGAGACCCAGTACTTC. The gene calls are TRBV27 and TRBJ2-5; the match to TRBD2 covers 11 bases. Germline lookup yields CDR1 MNHEY and CDR2 SMNVEV (reference sequence). The CDR3 covers 16 residues. V shed 2 bases, J shed 2 bases, and the junction held 4 bases outside the gene matches.

The chain is built from TRBV9 and TRBJ2-3; D perhaps matches TRBD1 (5 bases). Trimming cost V 1 base and J 0 bases, with 12 bases left between them. The germline gives CDR1 SGDLS, CDR2 YYNGEE. The CDR3 sequence is 16 residues long. CDR3 nucleotide sequence: TGTGCCAGCAGCGTAATGGGGCGGCAGAGCACAGATACGCAGTATTTT. It translates to CASSVMGRQSTDTQYF.

The rearrangement links TRBV7-7 to TRBJ2-2; either TRBD1 or TRBD2 may supply D (6 bases each). Germline CDR1 and CDR2: SSHAT and FNYEAQ (reference sequence). With 5 bases removed from V and 5 bases from J, the gap between germline ends came to 15 bases. The CDR3 sequence is 15 residues long. CDR3 in amino acids: CASSPGGGDTGELFF. CDR3 DNA sequence: TGTGCCAGCAGCCCCGGGGGCGGAGATACCGGGGAGCTGTTTTTT.

This clone showed up just once. The gene calls are TRBV5-1 and TRBJ1-2; D is uncertain. This CDR3 is built from 15 residues. V was shortened by 3 bases and J by 8 bases, with 20 bases between the two germline ends. Germline V gives CDR1 SGHRS, CDR2 YFSETQ. In DNA, the CDR3 is TGCGCCAGCAGCTCGTCCAATGGCAGTCCGGGGGGCTACACCTTC. Translated: CASSSSNGSPGGYTF.

The rearrangement links TRBV7-2 to TRBJ2-1, with D possibly matching TRBD2 (6 bases). CDR3 length: 16 residues. From germline, CDR1 is SGHTA and CDR2 FQGNSA. The germline V and J ends were trimmed by 4 bases and 8 bases, with 21 bases remaining between them. This chain's CDR3 is CASSSLASTLMDEQFF. For the CDR3, the DNA is TGTGCCAGCAGCTCCCTAGCGTCCACCCTGATGGATGAGCAGTTCTTC.

V usage is TRBV11-2 and J usage is TRBJ2-1, with TRBD2 matching 12 bases. The germline V gene encodes CDR1 SGHAT and CDR2 FQNNGV. J lost 8 bases, V lost 3 bases, and 5 bases had no gene match. The CDR3 spans 15 residues. The CDR3 is CASSFLAGGNDEQFF. The CDR3 region has the DNA TGTGCCAGCAGCTTCCTAGCGGGAGGGAACGATGAGCAGTTCTTC.

The chain uses TRBV5-1 and TRBJ2-5, with no clear D. The CDR3 loop spans 14 amino acids. V lost 1 base and J lost 2, with 9 bases in between. Per germline, CDR1 SGHRS and CDR2 YFSETQ. CDR3 region: CASSLSPLQETQYF. The CDR3 DNA follows: TGCGCCAGCAGCTTGTCTCCCCTGCAAGAGACCCAGTACTTC.